Each of the 16 T cell receptor beta chains below was sequenced from the same sample in a study of T cells in Graves' hyperthyroidism and ophthalmopathy. Amplification targeted TCR beta CDR3 regions from RNA transcripts. HTBI primers were used for first-round RT-PCR of the TCR CDR3. TCRdb re-called the multiplex PCR reads with MiXCR, one entry per CDR3 protein. Of under 550,000 distinct CDR3 sequences listed, just under 20% are singletons. Sequencing input: blood. The receptors were gathered from a man aged 35 to 55 with Graves' ophthalmopathy.

V and J are TRBV18 and TRBJ2-2; D is undetermined. V was clipped by 0 bases and J by 2 bases, with 7 bases between them. This CDR3 has 15 residues. Germline CDR1 and CDR2: KGHSH and LQKENI. The CDR3 loop reads CASSPPTSNTGELFF. The CDR3 nucleotides read TGTGCCAGCTCACCACCTACAAGTAACACCGGGGAGCTGTTTTTT.

The rearrangement uses TRBV3-1 and TRBJ2-5, with D possibly TRBD2 on 5 matching bases. V was shortened by 4 bases and J by 2 bases, with 8 bases between the two germline ends. CDR1 LGHDT and CDR2 YNNKEL come from the germline V gene (reference sequence). The CDR3 covers 13 residues. CDR3 bases: TGTGCCAGCAGCCCCCGACTACAAGAGACCCAGTACTTC. Translation gives CASSPRLQETQYF.

The chain is built from TRBV20-1 and TRBJ1-2, with D possibly being TRBD1 (5 bases). Looked up from germline, CDR1 is DFQATT and CDR2 is SNEGSKA (reference sequence). The CDR3 has 11 residues. This CDR3 reads CISRGDYGYTF. DNA for the CDR3: TGCATTTCTAGGGGCGACTATGGCTACACCTTC.

This clonotype has more than one count but fewer than ten. The chain couples TRBV7-2 to TRBJ2-1; no reliable D call. The CDR3 is made up of 11 amino acids. The germline V and J ends were trimmed by 11 bases and 4 bases, with 9 bases remaining between them. Germline V gene data show CDR1 as SGHTA and CDR2 as FQGNSA. As DNA, the CDR3 is TGTGCCTGCAACAATTACAATGAGCAGTTCTTC. This gives the protein CACNNYNEQFF.

The chain recombines TRBV27 with TRBJ2-3; D may be TRBD2 (6 bases). The germline V gene encodes CDR1 MNHEY and CDR2 SMNVEV (reference sequence). CDR3 length equals 18 residues. The germline V and J ends were trimmed by 2 bases and 2 bases, with 20 bases remaining between them. Here the CDR3 DNA reads TGTGCCAGCAGTTTAGTGGCGGGGAGACCACATCCCACAGATACGCAGTATTTT. The encoded protein is CASSLVAGRPHPTDTQYF.

The chain joins TRBV4-1 to TRBJ1-6; 7 nucleotides agree with TRBD1. V lost 1 base and J lost 6; bases outside the gene matches: 3. CDR3 length equals 15 residues. Germline CDR1 reads MGHRA; CDR2 reads YSYEKL. In DNA, the CDR3 is TGCGCCAGCAGCCAAGGCGGGACAGCTAATTCACCCCTCCACTTT. Amino acid sequence: CASSQGGTANSPLHF.

This clonotype was observed at least ten times. This chain joins TRBV28 and TRBJ2-2; weak D call: TRBD1 (6 bases). This CDR3 region has 16 residues. Per germline, CDR1 MDHEN and CDR2 SYDVKM. V lost 6 bases to trimming and J lost 0 bases, with 14 bases between them. The CDR3 DNA is TGTGCCAGCAGCGACTTGGACAGTCCGAACACCGGGGAGCTGTTTTTT. It encodes CASSDLDSPNTGELFF.

A few counts support this clonotype. The rearrangement joins TRBV18 to TRBJ2-7; 7 bases match TRBD1. CDR3 length: 16 residues. V trimming: 2 bases; J trimming: 3 bases; junction bases outside the gene matches: 10. CDR1 and CDR2 (germline): KGHSH, LQKENI. CDR3 sequence: CASSPWESRDSYEQYF. The DNA of the CDR3 is TGTGCCAGCTCACCATGGGAGTCCCGGGACAGCTACGAGCAGTACTTC.

This rearrangement joins TRBV12-3 or TRBV12-4 to TRBJ2-7, with D hard to call. The CDR3 totals 13 residues. The V end lost 3 bases, the J end lost 3 bases, and 9 bases lay between the germline ends. The chain's CDR3 is CASSFGPHYEQYF. CDR3 nucleotides: TGTGCCAGCAGTTTCGGGCCCCACTACGAGCAGTACTTC.

In this sample, this clonotype turned up a few times. This sequence joins TRBV3-1 and TRBJ1-6; 9 bases line up with TRBD1. This CDR3 comprises 15 residues. The germline CDR1 and CDR2 sequences are LGHDT and YNNKEL (reference sequence). Trimming cost V 1 base and J 7 bases; bases outside gene matches: 2. This CDR3 is CASSQGTGVNSPLHF. The CDR3 nucleotides read TGTGCCAGCAGCCAAGGGACAGGGGTCAATTCACCCCTCCACTTT. The full variable domain, completed using reference TRBV3-1 and TRBJ1-6, is DTAVSQTPKYLVTQMGNDKSIKCEQNLGHDTMYWYKQDSKKFLKIMFSYNNKELIINETVPNRFSPKSPDKAHLNLHINSLELGDSAVYFCASSQGTGVNSPLHFGNGTRLTVT.

The chain joins TRBV5-1 to TRBJ2-2; 14 bases align to TRBD2. Per the germline V gene, CDR1 is SGHRS and CDR2 is YFSETQ. The CDR3 is 18 residues long. With V trimmed by 4 bases and J by 2 bases, 7 bases remained unmatched. DNA of the CDR3: TGCGCCAGCAGCCCCGGGACTAGCGGGGGATTAAACACCGGGGAGCTGTTTTTT. Translating it yields CASSPGTSGGLNTGELFF.

There are many counts of this clonotype. The chain combines TRBV12-3 or TRBV12-4 with TRBJ2-7, with D uncertain. Trimming removed 2 bases at V and 6 bases at J, with 5 bases between. CDR3 length: 11 amino acids. The chain's CDR3 is CASSLKGEQYF. In DNA, the CDR3 is TGTGCCAGCAGTTTAAAGGGCGAGCAGTACTTC.

In its sample, this clonotype was seen once. V is TRBV5-8 and J is TRBJ1-2, with TRBD1 as a possible D gene (5 bases). With 3 bases removed from V and 3 bases from J, the gap between germline ends came to 12 bases. Germline V gives CDR1 SGHTS, CDR2 YDEGEE. The CDR3 has 14 amino acids. CDR3 loop: CASSSPQGDYGYTF. The CDR3, as DNA: TGTGCCAGCAGCTCTCCCCAAGGGGACTATGGCTACACCTTC. The full variable domain, completed using reference TRBV5-8 and TRBJ1-2, is EAGVTQSPTHLIKTRGQQATLRCSPISGHTSVYWYQQALGLGLQFLLWYDEGEERNRGNFPPRFSGRQFPNYSSELNVNALELEDSALYLCASSSPQGDYGYTFGSGTRLTVV.

This clonotype was seen many times. The V gene is TRBV28, the J gene TRBJ2-7; D may correspond to TRBD1 or TRBD2 (5 bases each). Trimming took off 10 bases at V and 9 bases at J, with 19 bases between the two ends. Per germline, CDR1 MDHEN and CDR2 SYDVKM. This CDR3 has 12 residues. CDR3 nucleotides: TGTGCCACTGGCATCCTGGTTGGGGGGCAGTACTTC. It encodes CATGILVGGQYF.

This clonotype was counted only a few times. A read error may produce the germline difference seen at one junction end. The genes are TRBV7-2 and TRBJ2-1, with 10 bases identical to TRBD2. The CDR3 has 16 amino acids. The germline V gene encodes CDR1 SGHTA and CDR2 FQGNSA. Written as DNA, the CDR3 is TGTGCCAGCAGCCCCCGGACTAGCGGCACCTACAATAAGCAGTTCTTC. It codes for CASSPRTSGTYNKQFF.

This clonotype has just a few counts. The chain employs TRBV7-8 and TRBJ2-5, with 11 positions matching TRBD2. This CDR3 contains 16 residues. CDR1 and CDR2 (germline): SGHVS, FQNEAQ. The junction had 7 bases not matched to a gene; V was cut back by 3 bases and J by 4 bases. The CDR3 nucleotides are TGTGCCAGCAGCTTTTTAGCGGGGGGGCGGGGAGAGACCCAGTACTTC. This translates into CASSFLAGGRGETQYF.